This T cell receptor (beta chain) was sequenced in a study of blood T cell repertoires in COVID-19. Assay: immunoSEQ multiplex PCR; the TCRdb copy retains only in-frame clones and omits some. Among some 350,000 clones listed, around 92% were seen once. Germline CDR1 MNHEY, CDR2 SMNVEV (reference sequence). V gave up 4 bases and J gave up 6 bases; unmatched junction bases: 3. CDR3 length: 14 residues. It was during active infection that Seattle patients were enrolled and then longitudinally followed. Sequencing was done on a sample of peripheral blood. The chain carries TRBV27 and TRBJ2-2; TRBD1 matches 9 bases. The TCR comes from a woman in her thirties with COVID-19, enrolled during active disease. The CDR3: CASSSGQGAGELFF. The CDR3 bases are TGTGCCAGCAGTTCGGGACAGGGCGCCGGGGAGCTGTTTTTT.